One TCR beta chain is described in this entry. The antigen is not known. For the second PCR, which ran for about 7 to 12 cycles, a sample-barcoded 5' primer and a J-beta primer mix were used. Every cDNA molecule carried a tag from a template-switch adaptor bearing 12 random nucleotides. Researchers report that each sample yielded at least 2.5 million CDR3-containing paired-end reads. TCRdb recomputed calls from the 5' RACE reads with MiXCR, one row per CDR3 protein. The repertoire has 1.5 million to 2 million distinct CDR3 sequences, roughly 27% of them found once; the top ten carry 6.5% to 8.5%. This specimen belongs to a study of blood T cells in healthy people across ages. General study points: Without sorted subsets, naive and antigen-experienced compartments could not be conclusively compared.

The clonotype originates from a woman aged 25 to 45 in good health. Sequenced material: blood.

The CDR3 loop is CASNHKRAGASYEQYF. CDR3 nucleotide sequence: TGCGCCAGCAACCACAAGCGGGCGGGAGCCTCCTACGAGCAGTACTTC. The rearrangement uses TRBV4-3 and TRBJ2-7, with 7 bases aligning to TRBD2. V dropped 7 bases and J dropped 0; count of bases not matched to a gene: 12. This CDR3 comprises 16 residues. Germline lookup yields CDR1 LGHNA and CDR2 YSLEER.